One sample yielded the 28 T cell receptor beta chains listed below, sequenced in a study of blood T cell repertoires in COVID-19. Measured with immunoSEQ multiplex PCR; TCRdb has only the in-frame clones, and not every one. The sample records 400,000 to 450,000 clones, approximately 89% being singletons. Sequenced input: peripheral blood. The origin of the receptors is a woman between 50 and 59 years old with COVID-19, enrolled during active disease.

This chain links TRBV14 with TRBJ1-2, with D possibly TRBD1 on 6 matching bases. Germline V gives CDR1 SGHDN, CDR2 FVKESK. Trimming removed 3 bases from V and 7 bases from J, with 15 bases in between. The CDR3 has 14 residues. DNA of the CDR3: TGTGCCAGCAGCCACTTAGCAGGGGCAACTGGCTACACCTTC. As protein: CASSHLAGATGYTF.

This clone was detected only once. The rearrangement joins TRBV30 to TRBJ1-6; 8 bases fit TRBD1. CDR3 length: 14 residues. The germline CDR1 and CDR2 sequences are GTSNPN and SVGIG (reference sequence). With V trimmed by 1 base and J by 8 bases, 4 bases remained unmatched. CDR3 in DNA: TGTGCCTGGAGTGAGGAACAGGGGGATTCACCCCTCCACTTT. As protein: CAWSEEQGDSPLHF. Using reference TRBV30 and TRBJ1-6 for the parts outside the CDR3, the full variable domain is SQTIHQWPATLVQPVGSPLSLECTVEGTSNPNLYWYRQAAGRGLQLLFYSVGIGQISSEVPQNLSASRPQDRQFILSSKKLLLSDSGFYLCAWSEEQGDSPLHFGNGTRLTVT.

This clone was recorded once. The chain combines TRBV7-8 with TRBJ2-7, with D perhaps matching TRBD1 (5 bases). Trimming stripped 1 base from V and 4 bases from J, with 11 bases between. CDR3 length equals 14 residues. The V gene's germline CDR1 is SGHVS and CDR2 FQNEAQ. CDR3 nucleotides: TGTGCCAGCAGCTTAGTGGGGCCGACATACGAGCAGTACTTC. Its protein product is CASSLVGPTYEQYF.

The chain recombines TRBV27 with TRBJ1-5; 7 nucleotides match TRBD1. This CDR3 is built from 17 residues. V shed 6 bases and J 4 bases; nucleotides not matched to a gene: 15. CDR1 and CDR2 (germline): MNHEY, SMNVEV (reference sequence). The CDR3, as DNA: TGTGCCAGCAGCCCCGAGAACAGGGGAAGGAGTAATCAGCCCCAGCATTTT. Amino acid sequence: CASSPENRGRSNQPQHF.

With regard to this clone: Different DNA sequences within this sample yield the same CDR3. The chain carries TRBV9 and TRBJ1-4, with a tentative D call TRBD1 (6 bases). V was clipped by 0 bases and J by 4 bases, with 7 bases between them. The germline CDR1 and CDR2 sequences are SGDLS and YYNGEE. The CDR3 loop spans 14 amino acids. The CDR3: CASSVGGGNEKLFF. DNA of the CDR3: TGTGCCAGCAGCGTAGGAGGGGGTAATGAAAAACTGTTTTTT.

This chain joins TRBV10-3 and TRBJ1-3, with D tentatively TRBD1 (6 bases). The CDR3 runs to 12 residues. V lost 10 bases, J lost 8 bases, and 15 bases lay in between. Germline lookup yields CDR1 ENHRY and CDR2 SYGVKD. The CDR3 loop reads CATGIGGDTIYF. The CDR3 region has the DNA TGTGCCACGGGCATAGGGGGGGACACCATATATTTT.

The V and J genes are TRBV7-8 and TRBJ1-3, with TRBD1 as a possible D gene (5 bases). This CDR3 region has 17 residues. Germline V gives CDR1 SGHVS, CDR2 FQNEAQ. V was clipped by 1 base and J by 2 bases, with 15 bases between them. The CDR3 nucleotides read TGTGCCAGCAGCTTAGTCCCCCGCGGGGGGACTGGAAACACCATATATTTT. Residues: CASSLVPRGGTGNTIYF.

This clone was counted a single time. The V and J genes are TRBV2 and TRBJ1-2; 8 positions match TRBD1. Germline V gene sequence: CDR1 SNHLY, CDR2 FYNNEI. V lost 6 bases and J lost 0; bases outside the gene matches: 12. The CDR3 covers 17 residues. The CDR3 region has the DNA TGTGCCAGCAGCTCCGGGACAGGCCCCCTCACTAACTATGGCTACACCTTC. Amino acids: CASSSGTGPLTNYGYTF.

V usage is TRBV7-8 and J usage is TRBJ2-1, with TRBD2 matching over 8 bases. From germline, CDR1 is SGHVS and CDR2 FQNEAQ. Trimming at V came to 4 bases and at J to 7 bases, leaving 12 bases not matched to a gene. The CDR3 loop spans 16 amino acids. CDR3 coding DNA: TGTGCCAGCAGCTCCCGAGACGGGTCTAGCGGGAATGAGCAGTTCTTC. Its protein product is CASSSRDGSSGNEQFF.

This chain's CDR3 is CASSIAGEGNQPQHF. CDR3 DNA: TGTGCCAGTAGTATCGCGGGGGAGGGCAATCAGCCCCAGCATTTT. The chain links TRBV19 to TRBJ1-5, with a weak D call TRBD1 (5 bases). CDR1 is LNHDA and CDR2 is SQIVND in the germline V gene (reference sequence). The CDR3 spans 15 residues. V dropped 3 bases and J dropped 2 bases, with 11 bases sitting between them.

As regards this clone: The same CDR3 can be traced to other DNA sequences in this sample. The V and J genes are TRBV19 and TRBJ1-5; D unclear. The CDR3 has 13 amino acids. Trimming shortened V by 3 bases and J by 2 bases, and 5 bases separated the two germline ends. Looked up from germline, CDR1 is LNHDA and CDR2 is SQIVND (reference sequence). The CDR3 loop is CASSIGGNQPQHF. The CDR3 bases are TGTGCCAGTAGTATTGGAGGCAATCAGCCCCAGCATTTT.

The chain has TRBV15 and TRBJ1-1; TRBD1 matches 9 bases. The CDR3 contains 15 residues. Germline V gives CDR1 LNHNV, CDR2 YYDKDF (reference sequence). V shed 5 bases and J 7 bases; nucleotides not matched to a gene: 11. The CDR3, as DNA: TGTGCCACCAGCTCCCGGGACAGGGAGTCAAGTGAAGCTTTCTTT. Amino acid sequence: CATSSRDRESSEAFF. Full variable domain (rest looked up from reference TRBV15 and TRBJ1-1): DAMVIQNPRYQVTQFGKPVTLSCSQTLNHNVMYWYQQKSSQAPKLLFHYYDKDFNNEADTPDNFQSRRPNTSFCFLDIRSPGLGDTAMYLCATSSRDRESSEAFFGQGTRLTVV.

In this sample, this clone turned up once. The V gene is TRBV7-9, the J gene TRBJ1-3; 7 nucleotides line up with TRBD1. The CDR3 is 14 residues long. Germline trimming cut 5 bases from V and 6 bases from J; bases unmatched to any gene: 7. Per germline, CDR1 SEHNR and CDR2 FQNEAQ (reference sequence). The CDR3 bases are TGTGCCAGCAGCGCCCCGGACAGGTTAAACACCATATATTTT. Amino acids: CASSAPDRLNTIYF.

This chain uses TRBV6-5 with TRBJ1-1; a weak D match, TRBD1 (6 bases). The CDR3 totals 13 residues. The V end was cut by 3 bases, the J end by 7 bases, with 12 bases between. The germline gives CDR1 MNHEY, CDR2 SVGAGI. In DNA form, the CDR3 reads TGTGCCAGCAGTTATGGTGTACAGGGTGAAGCTTTCTTT. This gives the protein CASSYGVQGEAFF.

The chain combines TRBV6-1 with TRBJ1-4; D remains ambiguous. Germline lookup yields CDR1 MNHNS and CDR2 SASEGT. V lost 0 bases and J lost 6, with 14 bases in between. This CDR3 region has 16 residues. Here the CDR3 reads CASSEALSAGDEKLFF. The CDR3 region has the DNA TGTGCCAGCAGTGAAGCCCTTTCCGCCGGTGATGAAAAACTGTTTTTT.

As DNA, the CDR3 is TGTGCCAGCAGTTCCCCCAGGTATTCTAATCAGCCCCAGCATTTT. Its protein product is CASSSPRYSNQPQHF. V is TRBV28 and J is TRBJ1-5; D is unclear. V gave up 4 bases and J gave up 4 bases, with 14 bases separating them. Germline loops: CDR1 MDHEN, CDR2 SYDVKM. The CDR3 consists of 15 residues.

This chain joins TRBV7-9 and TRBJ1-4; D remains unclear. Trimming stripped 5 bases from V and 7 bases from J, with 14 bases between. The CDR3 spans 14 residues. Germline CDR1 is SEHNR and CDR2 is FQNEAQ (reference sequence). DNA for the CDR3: TGTGCCAGCAGCCCCTTTGCCTCAGGTGAAAAACTGTTTTTT. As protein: CASSPFASGEKLFF.

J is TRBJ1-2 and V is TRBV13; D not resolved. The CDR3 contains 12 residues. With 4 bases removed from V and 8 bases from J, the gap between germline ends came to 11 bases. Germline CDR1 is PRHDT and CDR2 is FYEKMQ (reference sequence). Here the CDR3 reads CASSSLREGYTF. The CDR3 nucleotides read TGTGCCAGCAGCTCCTTAAGGGAGGGCTACACCTTC.

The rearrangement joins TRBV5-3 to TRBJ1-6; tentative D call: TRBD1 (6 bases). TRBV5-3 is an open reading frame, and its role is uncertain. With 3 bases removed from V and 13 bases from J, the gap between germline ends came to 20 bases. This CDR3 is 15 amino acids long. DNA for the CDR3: TGTGCCAGAAGCTGCTCAGGGGCACAGGTCTCGCCCCTCCACTTT. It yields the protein CARSCSGAQVSPLHF.

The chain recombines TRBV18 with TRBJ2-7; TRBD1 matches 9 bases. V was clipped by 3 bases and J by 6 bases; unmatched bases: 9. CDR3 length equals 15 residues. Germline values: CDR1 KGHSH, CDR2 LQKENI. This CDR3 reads CASSPLQGARGEQYF. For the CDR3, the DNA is TGTGCCAGCTCACCTCTACAGGGGGCGCGGGGCGAGCAGTACTTC.

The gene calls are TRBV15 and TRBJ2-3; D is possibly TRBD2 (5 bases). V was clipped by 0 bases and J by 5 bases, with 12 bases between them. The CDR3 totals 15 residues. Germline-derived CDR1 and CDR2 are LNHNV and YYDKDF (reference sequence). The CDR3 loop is CATSRDPGEGDTQYF. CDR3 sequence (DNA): TGTGCCACCAGCAGAGATCCAGGTGAGGGAGATACGCAGTATTTT.

The CDR3 bases are TGTGCCAGTAGTATAGATCGAGAGGACTATGGCTACACCTTC. Amino acid sequence: CASSIDREDYGYTF. The chain recombines TRBV19 with TRBJ1-2, with no clear D. Germline assignment: CDR1 LNHDA and CDR2 SQIVND (reference sequence). The V end lost 0 bases, the J end lost 3 bases, and 8 bases lay between the germline ends. The CDR3 length is 14 residues.

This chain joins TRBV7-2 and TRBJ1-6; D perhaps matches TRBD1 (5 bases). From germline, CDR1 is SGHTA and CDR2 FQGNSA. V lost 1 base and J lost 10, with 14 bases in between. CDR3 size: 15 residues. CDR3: CASSLGPSGGSPLHF. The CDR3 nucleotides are TGTGCCAGCAGCTTAGGGCCCTCGGGGGGGTCACCCCTCCACTTT.

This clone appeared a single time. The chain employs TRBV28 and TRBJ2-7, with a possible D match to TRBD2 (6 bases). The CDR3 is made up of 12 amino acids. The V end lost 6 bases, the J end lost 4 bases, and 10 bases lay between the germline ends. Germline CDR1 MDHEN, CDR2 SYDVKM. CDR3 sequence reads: CASSLGGYEQYF. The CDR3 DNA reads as TGTGCCAGCAGCCTCGGGGGATACGAGCAGTACTTC.

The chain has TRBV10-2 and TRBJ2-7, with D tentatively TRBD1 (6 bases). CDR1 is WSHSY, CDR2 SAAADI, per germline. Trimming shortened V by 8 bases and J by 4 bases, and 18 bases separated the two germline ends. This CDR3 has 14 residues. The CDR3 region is CASGGTGSRYEQYF. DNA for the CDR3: TGCGCCAGCGGGGGAACAGGGAGTCGGTACGAGCAGTACTTC.

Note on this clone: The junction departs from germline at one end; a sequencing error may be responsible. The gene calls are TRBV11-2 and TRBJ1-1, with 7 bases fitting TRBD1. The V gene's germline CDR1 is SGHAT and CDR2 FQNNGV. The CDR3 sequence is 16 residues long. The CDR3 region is CASSPRGDSLNTKAFF. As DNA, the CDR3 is TGTGCCAGCAGCCCGAGAGGGGACAGCTTGAACACTAAAGCTTTCTTT.

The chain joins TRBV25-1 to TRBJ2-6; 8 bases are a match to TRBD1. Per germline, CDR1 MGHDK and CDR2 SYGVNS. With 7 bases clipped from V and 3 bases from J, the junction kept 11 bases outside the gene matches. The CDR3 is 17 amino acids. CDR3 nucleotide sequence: TGTGCCAGCACCGAGGCAGGGGGCGCGGATGGGGCCAACGTCCTGACTTTC. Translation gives CASTEAGGADGANVLTF.

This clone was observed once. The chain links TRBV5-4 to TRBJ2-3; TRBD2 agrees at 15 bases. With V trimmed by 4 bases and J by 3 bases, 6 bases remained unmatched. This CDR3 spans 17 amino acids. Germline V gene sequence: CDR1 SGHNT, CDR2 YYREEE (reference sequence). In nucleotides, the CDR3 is TGTGCCAGCAGCCCGGGACTAGCGGGGGGTGTAACAGATACGCAGTATTTT. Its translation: CASSPGLAGGVTDTQYF. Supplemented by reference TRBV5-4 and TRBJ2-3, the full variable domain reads ETGVTQSPTHLIKTRGQQVTLRCSSQSGHNTVSWYQQALGQGPQFIFQYYREEENGRGNFPPRFSGLQFPNYSSELNVNALELDDSALYLCASSPGLAGGVTDTQYFGPGTRLTVL.